This T cell receptor beta chain was retrieved from a study of OX40 agonist ivuxolimab in advanced cancers. This clone was seen a few times. Using immunoSEQ multiplex PCR, the repertoire was profiled, and TCRdb retains in-frame clones only, with some absent. Here the sample spans around 60,000 clones, roughly 77% being singletons. The receptor's source is an adult with an advanced solid tumor such as melanoma, head and neck, liver or kidney cancer. This specimen consisted of CD4+ or CD8+ T cells sorted from blood, obtained in a trial of the OX40 agonist ivuxolimab.

CDR3 protein: CASRKGQNNEKLFF. In nucleotides, the CDR3 is TGCGCCAGCAGAAAGGGGCAGAATAATGAAAAACTGTTTTTT. This chain uses TRBV5-1 with TRBJ1-4; possible D gene TRBD1, 5 bases. Germline V CDR1 and CDR2: SGHRS, YFSETQ. The length of the CDR3 is 14 residues. V lost 5 bases and J lost 4, with 12 bases in between.